This paragraph reports one T cell receptor (beta chain). Its antigen is not identified. Germline V gene sequence: CDR1 SGHNT, CDR2 YYREEE (reference sequence). The CDR3 sequence is 14 residues long. Trimming cost V 6 bases and J 5 bases; bases outside gene matches: 7. The entry originates in a study of cytomegalovirus exposure and HLA in healthy donors. PCR was performed using 60 Vbeta and 13 Jbeta primers. Measured with immunoSEQ multiplex PCR; TCRdb has only the in-frame clones, and not every one. The repertoire includes roughly 100,000 clones, about three quarters of them detected once, and over 6.5% sits in the top ten. Points from the study as a whole: In a later analysis, parvovirus B19, influenza, CMV and Epstein-Barr virus appeared linked to several top co-occurrence clusters.

The J gene is TRBJ2-1, the V gene TRBV5-4; 8 nucleotides line up with TRBD2. The sequence was collected from a woman aged 35 to 49 in good health and CMV-seropositive. The sequencing input was PBMCs. CDR3 bases: TGTGCCAGCACCCCCCGGGGGGGTAACAATGAGCAGTTCTTC. It specifies CASTPRGGNNEQFF.